This T cell receptor beta chain was sequenced during a study of beta chain features in type 1 diabetes. Overall study context: Analysis included 100 million to 140 million sorted cells drawn from all samples. Study observations and caveats: Patients with Type 1 diabetes showed moderately but significantly shorter TCRB CDR3s in all four CD4+ subsets.

Germline values: CDR1 SEHNR, CDR2 FQNEAQ (reference sequence). The CDR3 runs to 17 residues. V gave up 2 bases and J gave up 8 bases, with 19 bases separating them. Every bit of the isolated RNA underwent reverse transcription, so sequencing read expressed TCRB transcripts. Repertoires were generated with immunoSEQ multiplex PCR, while TCRdb's copy carries only in-frame clones and drops some. This sample has a few hundred thousand clones; around 21% occur once, and the top ten carry less than 0.03%. This clone has just a few counts. Its antigen is undetermined. The sequencing sample was made of naive CD4+ T cells from blood. The genes are TRBV7-9 and TRBJ1-6; no clear D. The receptor's source is a middle-aged woman with type 1 diabetes. The CDR3 sequence is CASSLNGAGNRDSPLHF. The CDR3 DNA reads as TGTGCCAGCAGCTTAAATGGAGCGGGAAATAGAGATTCACCCCTCCACTTT.